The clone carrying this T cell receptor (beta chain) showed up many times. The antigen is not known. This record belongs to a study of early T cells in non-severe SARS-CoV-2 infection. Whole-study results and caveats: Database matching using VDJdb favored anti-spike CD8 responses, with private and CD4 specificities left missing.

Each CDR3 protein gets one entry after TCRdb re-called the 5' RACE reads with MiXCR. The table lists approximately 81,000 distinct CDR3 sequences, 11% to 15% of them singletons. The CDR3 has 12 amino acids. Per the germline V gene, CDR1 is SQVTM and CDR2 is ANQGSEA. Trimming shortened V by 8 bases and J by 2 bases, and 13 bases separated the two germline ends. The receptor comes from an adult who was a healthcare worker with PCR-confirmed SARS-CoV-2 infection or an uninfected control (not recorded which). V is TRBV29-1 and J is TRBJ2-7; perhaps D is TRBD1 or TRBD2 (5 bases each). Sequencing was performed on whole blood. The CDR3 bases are TGCAGCTTCCGGGACGGACCCTACGAGCAGTACTTC. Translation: CSFRDGPYEQYF.